This TCR beta chain comes out of a study of T cells after yellow fever vaccination. Study results and limitations: Reappearing after the booster were most of the clones from primary vaccination (96% CD4, 75% to 90% CD8). There was a small share of clonotypes that showed up in both the CD4 and CD8 compartments.

About this clonotype: The antigen is not known.

This CDR3 is 14 amino acids long. J lost 1 base, V lost 9 bases, and 5 bases had no gene match. The germline V gene encodes CDR1 SGHTA and CDR2 FQGNSA. Template switching by 5'RACE produced TCR cDNA, adding a universal primer site and UMIs. TCRdb passed the 5' RACE reads through MiXCR, listing each CDR3 protein once. The sample records 300,000 to 350,000 distinct CDR3 sequences, 3% to 4.5% being singletons. The rearrangement links TRBV7-2 to TRBJ2-3; 9 bases are a match to TRBD1. The TCR originated in a man between 18 and 29 years old who received the YFV17D yellow fever vaccine. The source was PBMCs, collected 5 days after the yellow fever booster vaccination. The CDR3 region has the DNA TGTGCCAGTACGCACAGGGGGCGCACAGATACGCAGTATTTT. Translated: CASTHRGRTDTQYF.